This T cell receptor (beta chain) was recovered during a study of circulating and synovial CD4+ cells in juvenile arthritis. The length of the CDR3 is 16 residues. Trimming took 5 bases from V and 0 from J, leaving 14 bases between them. Germline assignment: CDR1 LNHDA and CDR2 SQIVND (reference sequence). Here immunoSEQ multiplex PCR was the method, and the copy in TCRdb shows in-frame clones only, minus some. The data show around 32,000 clones, about 95% seen once. Donors were patients with active juvenile idiopathic arthritis. J is TRBJ1-5 and V is TRBV19, with D possibly matching TRBD1 (6 bases). The clonotype comes from a human donor with juvenile idiopathic arthritis. The sample consisted of CD4+ T cells from blood. Written as DNA, the CDR3 is TGTGCCAGTAGTGCCGGACAGCCCTATAGCAATCAGCCCCAGCATTTT. It specifies CASSAGQPYSNQPQHF. The full variable domain, rest sourced from reference TRBV19 and TRBJ1-5, is DGGITQSPKYLFRKEGQNVTLSCEQNLNHDAMYWYRQDPGQGLRLIYYSQIVNDFQKGDIAEGYSVSREKKESFPLTVTSAQKNPTAFYLCASSAGQPYSNQPQHFGDGTRLSIL.